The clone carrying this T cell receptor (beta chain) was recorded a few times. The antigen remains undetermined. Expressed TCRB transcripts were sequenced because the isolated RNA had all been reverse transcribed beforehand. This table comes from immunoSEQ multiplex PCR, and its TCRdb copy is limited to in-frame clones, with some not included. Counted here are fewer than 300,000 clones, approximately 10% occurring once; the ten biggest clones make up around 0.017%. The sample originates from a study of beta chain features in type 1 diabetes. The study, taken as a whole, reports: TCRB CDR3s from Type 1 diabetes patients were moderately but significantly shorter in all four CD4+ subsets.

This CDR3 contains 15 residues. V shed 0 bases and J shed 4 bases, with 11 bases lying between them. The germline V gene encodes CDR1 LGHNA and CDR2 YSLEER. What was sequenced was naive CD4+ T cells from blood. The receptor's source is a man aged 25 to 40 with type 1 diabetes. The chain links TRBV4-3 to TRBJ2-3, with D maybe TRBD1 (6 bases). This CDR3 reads CASSQEGRGPDTQYF. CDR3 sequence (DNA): TGCGCCAGCAGCCAAGAGGGCAGGGGCCCAGATACGCAGTATTTT.